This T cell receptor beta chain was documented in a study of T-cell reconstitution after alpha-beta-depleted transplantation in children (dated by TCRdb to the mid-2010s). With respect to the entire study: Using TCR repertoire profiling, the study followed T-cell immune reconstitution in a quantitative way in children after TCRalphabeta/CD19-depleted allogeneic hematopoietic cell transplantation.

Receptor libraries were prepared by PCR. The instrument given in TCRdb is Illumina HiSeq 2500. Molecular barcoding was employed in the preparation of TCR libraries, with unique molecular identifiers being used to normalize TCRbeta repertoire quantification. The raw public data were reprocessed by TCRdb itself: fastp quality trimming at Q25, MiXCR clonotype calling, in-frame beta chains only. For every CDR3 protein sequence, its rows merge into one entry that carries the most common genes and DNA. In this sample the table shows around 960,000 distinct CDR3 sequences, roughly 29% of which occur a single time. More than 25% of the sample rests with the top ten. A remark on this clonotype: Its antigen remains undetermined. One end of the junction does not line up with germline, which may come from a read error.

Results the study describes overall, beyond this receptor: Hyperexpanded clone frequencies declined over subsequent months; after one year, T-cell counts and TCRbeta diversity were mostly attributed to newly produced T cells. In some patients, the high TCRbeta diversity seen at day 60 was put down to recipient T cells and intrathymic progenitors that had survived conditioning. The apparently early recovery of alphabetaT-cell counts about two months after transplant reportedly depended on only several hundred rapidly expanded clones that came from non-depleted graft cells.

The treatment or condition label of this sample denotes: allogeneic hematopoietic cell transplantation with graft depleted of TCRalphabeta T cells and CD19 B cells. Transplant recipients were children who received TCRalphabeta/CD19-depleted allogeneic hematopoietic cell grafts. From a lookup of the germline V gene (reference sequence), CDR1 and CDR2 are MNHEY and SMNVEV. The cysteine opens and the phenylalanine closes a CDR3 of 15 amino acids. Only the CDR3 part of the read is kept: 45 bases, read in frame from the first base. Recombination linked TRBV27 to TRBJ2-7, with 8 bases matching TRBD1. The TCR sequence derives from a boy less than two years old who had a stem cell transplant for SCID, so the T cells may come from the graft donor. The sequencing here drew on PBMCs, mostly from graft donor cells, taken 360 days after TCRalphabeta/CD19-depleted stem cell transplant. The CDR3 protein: CGSREGQGKGYEQYF. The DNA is TGTGGCAGCAGAGAAGGACAGGGTAAGGGGTACGAGCAGTACTTC.